The 23 T cell receptor beta chains below all came from one sample that was sequenced in a study of cytomegalovirus exposure and HLA in healthy donors. PCR was performed using 60 Vbeta and 13 Jbeta primers. Some clones are missing from TCRdb's copy, which holds only in-frame ones; the method was immunoSEQ multiplex PCR. Here the sample spans 90,000 to 120,000 clones, 78% being singletons. Source material: PBMCs. Source of these receptors: a woman aged 40 to 50 in good health and CMV-seronegative.

The chain has TRBV2 and TRBJ2-5; TRBD1 aligns across 8 bases. CDR3 size: 13 residues. CDR1 SNHLY and CDR2 FYNNEI come from the germline V gene. The V segment lost 5 bases and the J segment 5 bases; nucleotides outside the gene matches: 4. The CDR3 coding sequence is TGTGCCAGCAGTTCAGGGGGCCGGGAGACCCAGTACTTC. Amino acids: CASSSGGRETQYF.

This clone came up a few times. The chain links TRBV5-4 to TRBJ1-2, with 7 bases lining up with TRBD1. Trimming cost V 0 bases and J 1 base; bases outside gene matches: 15. Germline loops: CDR1 SGHNT, CDR2 YYREEE (reference sequence). This CDR3 contains 19 residues. Written as DNA, the CDR3 is TGTGCCAGCAGCTTGGACCCCGTCCTTCTGACAGGGCTTAACTATGGCTACACCTTC. Translated: CASSLDPVLLTGLNYGYTF.

The table lists this clone with a few counts. The V call is TRBV4-1, the J call TRBJ2-7, with 15 positions matching TRBD2. This CDR3 contains 17 residues. Per germline, CDR1 MGHRA and CDR2 YSYEKL. V was clipped by 3 bases and J by 2 bases; unmatched bases: 5. The CDR3 sequence is CASSHFGLAGGTYEQYF. The CDR3 coding sequence is TGCGCCAGCAGCCACTTCGGACTAGCGGGAGGGACCTACGAGCAGTACTTC.

The gene calls are TRBV6-6 and TRBJ2-1; 9 bases are shared with TRBD2. The CDR3 consists of 11 residues. The germline V gene encodes CDR1 MNHNY and CDR2 SVGAGI (reference sequence). Trimming took 6 bases from V and 13 from J; bases not matched to a gene: 4. CDR3 nucleotides: TGTGCCAGCAGCGGCGGGGGGGTTCAGTTCTTC. The encoded protein is CASSGGGVQFF.

V usage is TRBV19 and J usage is TRBJ2-1; weak D call: TRBD1 (5 bases). V lost 6 bases, J lost 4 bases, and 16 bases lay in between. Per germline, CDR1 LNHDA and CDR2 SQIVND (reference sequence). The CDR3 contains 15 residues. The CDR3 here is CASRGWGIEYNEQFF. CDR3 DNA: TGTGCCAGTAGAGGTTGGGGCATCGAGTACAATGAGCAGTTCTTC. Filled out from reference TRBV19 and TRBJ2-1, the complete variable domain reads DGGITQSPKYLFRKEGQNVTLSCEQNLNHDAMYWYRQDPGQGLRLIYYSQIVNDFQKGDIAEGYSVSREKKESFPLTVTSAQKNPTAFYLCASRGWGIEYNEQFFGPGTRLTVL.

The chain is built from TRBV18 and TRBJ1-5, with D perhaps matching TRBD1 (6 bases). The CDR3 spans 13 residues. Deletions cut 3 bases from V and 5 bases from J, with 8 bases between. The germline V gene has CDR1 KGHSH and CDR2 LQKENI. The CDR3 loop reads CASSPPGDQPQHF. The CDR3 coding sequence is TGTGCCAGCTCACCTCCAGGGGATCAGCCCCAGCATTTT.

The CDR3, as DNA: TGTGCCAGCAGTGATAGACAGATCTATGGCTACACCTTC. This sequence encodes CASSDRQIYGYTF. The chain couples TRBV2 to TRBJ1-2, with D possibly being TRBD1 (5 bases). This CDR3 has 13 amino acids. The V end was cut by 3 bases, the J end by 4 bases, with 9 bases between. The germline V gene encodes CDR1 SNHLY and CDR2 FYNNEI.

This rearrangement joins TRBV11-2 to TRBJ2-7; 8 nucleotides align to TRBD1. The V gene end was trimmed by 8 bases and the J gene end by 3 bases; junction bases not matched to a gene: 9. Germline CDR1 is SGHAT and CDR2 is FQNNGV. CDR3 length: 14 residues. CDR3 coding DNA: TGTGCCAGCCAGACCCGACAGGGGTTCTACGAGCAGTACTTC. As protein: CASQTRQGFYEQYF.

The chain couples TRBV9 to TRBJ2-1, with TRBD2 identical over 8 bases. This CDR3 has 15 amino acids. The germline V gene encodes CDR1 SGDLS and CDR2 YYNGEE. The V gene end was trimmed by 4 bases and the J gene end by 7 bases; junction bases not matched to a gene: 10. For the CDR3, the DNA is TGTGCCAGCAGCCGGCTGGCGGGAGGACGGAATGAGCAGTTCTTC. The encoded protein is CASSRLAGGRNEQFF.

The V gene is TRBV7-9, the J gene TRBJ2-7; 7 bases are shared with TRBD1. The CDR3 is made up of 13 amino acids. From germline, CDR1 is SEHNR and CDR2 FQNEAQ (reference sequence). V was clipped by 5 bases and J by 1 base; unmatched bases: 2. Here the CDR3 reads CASSPDRSYEQYF. CDR3 coding DNA: TGTGCCAGCAGCCCGGACAGGTCCTACGAGCAGTACTTC.

This sequence joins TRBV19 and TRBJ1-1; D gene unclear. CDR3 size: 16 residues. V was clipped by 1 base and J by 4 bases, with 16 bases between them. Germline-derived CDR1 and CDR2 are LNHDA and SQIVND (reference sequence). This CDR3 is CASSIVTNALGTEAFF. Written as DNA, the CDR3 is TGTGCCAGTAGTATAGTAACGAACGCCCTAGGCACTGAAGCTTTCTTT.

The chain combines TRBV9 with TRBJ1-1; 7 bases agree with TRBD1. The CDR3 loop spans 13 amino acids. J lost 4 bases, V lost 2 bases, and 2 bases had no gene match. Per germline, CDR1 SGDLS and CDR2 YYNGEE. This CDR3 is CASSVRTGTEAFF. The CDR3 DNA follows: TGTGCCAGCAGCGTCCGGACAGGCACTGAAGCTTTCTTT.

This clone appeared a few times. V gene TRBV27 combines with J gene TRBJ2-7; 7 nucleotides line up with TRBD1. CDR1 MNHEY and CDR2 SMNVEV come from the germline V gene (reference sequence). V dropped 6 bases and J dropped 3; count of bases not matched to a gene: 2. This CDR3 is built from 12 residues. The CDR3 reads CASSGTVYEQYF. The CDR3 coding sequence is TGTGCCAGCAGCGGGACAGTCTACGAGCAGTACTTC.

V usage is TRBV9 and J usage is TRBJ1-1; D gene ambiguous. Germline CDR1 is SGDLS and CDR2 is YYNGEE. CDR3 length equals 13 residues. Trimming stripped 1 base from V and 11 bases from J, with 15 bases between. In DNA, the CDR3 is TGTGCCAGCAGCGTACAACCGGGAGTGGAGGCTTTCTTT. Its protein is CASSVQPGVEAFF.

The chain has TRBV29-1 and TRBJ2-5, with D hard to call. CDR3 size: 10 residues. V was pared by 4 bases and J by 4 bases, with 4 bases between. Germline V gene lookup returns CDR1 SQVTM and CDR2 ANQGSEA. CDR3 residues: CSVASETQYF. The CDR3 DNA sequence: TGCAGCGTTGCCTCAGAGACCCAGTACTTC.

The genes are TRBV13 and TRBJ2-5; D is possibly TRBD2 (5 bases). V was cut by 5 bases and J by 1 base, with 11 bases left in between. Per the germline V gene, CDR1 is PRHDT and CDR2 is FYEKMQ (reference sequence). CDR3 length: 14 amino acids. CDR3 loop: CASSRTGIQETQYF. The DNA of the CDR3 is TGTGCCAGCAGCCGAACGGGGATCCAAGAGACCCAGTACTTC.

The chain links TRBV30 to TRBJ2-6, with 8 bases lining up with TRBD1. Looked up from germline, CDR1 is GTSNPN and CDR2 is SVGIG (reference sequence). Germline trimming cut 1 base from V and 4 bases from J; bases unmatched to any gene: 15. The CDR3 is 19 amino acids. CDR3: CAWSGGDRLGFYGANVLTF. The CDR3 bases are TGTGCCTGGAGTGGGGGGGACAGGCTCGGGTTTTACGGGGCCAACGTCCTGACTTTC.

The genes are TRBV7-2 and TRBJ2-3; 11 bases map to TRBD2. This CDR3 is built from 14 residues. The trim removed 2 bases at V and 7 bases at J, leaving 2 bases unmatched. CDR1 SGHTA and CDR2 FQGNSA come from the germline V gene. The CDR3 is CASSLTSGSHTQYF. In DNA, the CDR3 is TGTGCCAGCAGCTTAACTAGCGGGAGCCATACGCAGTATTTT.

This clone was detected only once. The chain is built from TRBV27 and TRBJ2-5, with TRBD1 matching 7 bases. V shed 6 bases and J 4 bases; nucleotides not matched to a gene: 5. The germline V gene has CDR1 MNHEY and CDR2 SMNVEV (reference sequence). The CDR3 runs to 13 residues. The CDR3 sequence: CASRKQGRETQYF. CDR3 DNA: TGTGCCAGCAGGAAACAGGGGAGAGAGACCCAGTACTTC.

V usage is TRBV2 and J usage is TRBJ2-3; 10 bases agree with TRBD2. J was trimmed by 1 base and V by 6 bases; bases with no gene match: 13. CDR3 length: 18 residues. Germline CDR1 is SNHLY and CDR2 is FYNNEI. The DNA for the CDR3 is TGTGCCAGCAGCGAACCATTTGGGACTAGCGCCCGCACAGATACGCAGTATTTT. It codes for CASSEPFGTSARTDTQYF.

The rearrangement uses TRBV28 and TRBJ2-1, with D perhaps matching TRBD1 (5 bases). Germline V CDR1 and CDR2: MDHEN, SYDVKM. CDR3 length equals 14 residues. Trimming shortened V by 8 bases and J by 6 bases, and 17 bases separated the two germline ends. This chain's CDR3 is CASADSGFGNEQFF. Written as DNA, the CDR3 is TGTGCCAGCGCAGATTCAGGGTTTGGCAATGAGCAGTTCTTC.

This chain uses TRBV5-4 with TRBJ2-7; possibly TRBD2 for D (6 bases). This CDR3 region has 15 residues. V lost 1 base and J 0 bases, leaving 11 bases between the germline ends. Germline CDR1 SGHNT, CDR2 YYREEE (reference sequence). Here the CDR3 DNA reads TGTGCCAGCAGCTTGTTCTCCGGGAGCTCCTACGAGCAGTACTTC. Its protein product is CASSLFSGSSYEQYF. Filled out from reference TRBV5-4 and TRBJ2-7, the complete variable domain reads ETGVTQSPTHLIKTRGQQVTLRCSSQSGHNTVSWYQQALGQGPQFIFQYYREEENGRGNFPPRFSGLQFPNYSSELNVNALELDDSALYLCASSLFSGSSYEQYFGPGTRLTVT.

This chain joins TRBV6-5 and TRBJ2-3; 7 bases are a match to TRBD2. The CDR3 has 15 amino acids. The germline V gene has CDR1 MNHEY and CDR2 SVGAGI. With V trimmed by 2 bases and J by 6 bases, 8 bases remained unmatched. Written as DNA, the CDR3 is TGTGCCAGCAGTTACGGGGCGGGAGATAGTGATACGCAGTATTTT. It is translated as CASSYGAGDSDTQYF.